Detailed here is one T cell receptor (beta chain). The data belong to a study of human T cells and chemical hapten exposure. Study as a whole: Mostly female patients had alopecia areata, totalis or universalis.

Regarding time point: patch test 1, 2 weeks after DPC sensitization. Treatment indicated: therapeutic diphenylcyclopropenone sensitization with weekly scalp DPC. Patch tests were applied only after blood draws. CDR3 length equals 12 residues. Trimming stripped 4 bases from V and 5 bases from J, with 11 bases between. Germline-derived CDR1 and CDR2 are SQVTM and ANQGSEA. TCRdb independently ran MiXCR on the RACE reads; one entry per CDR3 protein. This sample has approximately 340,000 distinct CDR3 sequences; about 7% occur once, and the top ten carry 7.5% to 8.5%. The specimen was whole blood, collected in connection with sensitization to the hapten diphenylcyclopropenone (DPC). The rearrangement uses TRBV29-1 and TRBJ1-1; D gene ambiguous. The sequence came from a woman aged 18-29 years with alopecia areata. Some clones in this sample may be carry-over from other donors' samples. The CDR3: CSVVREATEAFF. The CDR3 DNA sequence: TGCAGCGTTGTCCGAGAGGCGACTGAAGCTTTCTTT.